Each of the 19 T cell receptor beta chains below was sequenced from the same sample in a study of T cell responses to AZD1222 COVID-19 vaccine. Produced via immunoSEQ multiplex PCR; TCRdb's table is partial and in-frame only. Of about 150,000 clones listed, 90% to 95% are singletons. The sample here was peripheral blood, taken 28 days after the second AZD1222 dose. The receptors here all came from an adult who received the AZD1222 COVID-19 vaccine.

The CDR3 spells CASSLEGGGTDTQYF. Here the CDR3 DNA reads TGCGCCAGCAGCCTTGAGGGAGGGGGCACAGATACGCAGTATTTT. The chain couples TRBV5-1 to TRBJ2-3, with TRBD2 identical over 7 bases. Germline V CDR1 and CDR2: SGHRS, YFSETQ. The junction had 6 bases not matched to a gene; V was cut back by 4 bases and J by 1 base. The CDR3 runs 15 residues.

This chain links TRBV2 with TRBJ1-5; perhaps TRBD1 as D (5 bases). The CDR3 sequence is 13 residues long. V lost 2 bases and J lost 9, with 11 bases in between. CDR1 is SNHLY, CDR2 FYNNEI, per germline. CDR3 amino acids: CASSEWGVGPQHF. The CDR3 coding sequence is TGTGCCAGCAGTGAATGGGGGGTGGGGCCCCAGCATTTT.

This CDR3 reads CASGLVTGGELFF. CDR3 nucleotides: TGTGCCAGTGGGCTGGTTACCGGCGGGGAGCTGTTTTTT. V is TRBV19 and J is TRBJ2-2, with D uncertain. V lost 8 bases to trimming and J lost 7 bases, with 14 bases between them. CDR1 and CDR2 (germline): LNHDA, SQIVND (reference sequence). The CDR3 has 13 residues. The full variable domain, with the rest looked up from reference TRBV19 and TRBJ2-2, is DGGITQSPKYLFRKEGQNVTLSCEQNLNHDAMYWYRQDPGQGLRLIYYSQIVNDFQKGDIAEGYSVSREKKESFPLTVTSAQKNPTAFYLCASGLVTGGELFFGEGSRLTVL.

The chain carries TRBV7-2 and TRBJ2-1; 13 bases align to TRBD2. V gave up 7 bases and J gave up 7 bases; unmatched junction bases: 13. This CDR3 is built from 17 residues. CDR1 is SGHTA, CDR2 FQGNSA, per germline. CDR3 bases: TGTGCCAGCACCTGGACTAGCGGGAGAGGTTTAGGAAATGAGCAGTTCTTC. Encoded protein: CASTWTSGRGLGNEQFF.

This rearrangement joins TRBV6-5 to TRBJ1-2; unclear D gene. There are 15 residues in the CDR3. Deletions cut 7 bases from V and 7 bases from J, with 22 bases between. From germline, CDR1 is MNHEY and CDR2 SVGAGI. DNA for the CDR3: TGTGCCAGCACCCTCGGGCGGCTCGGGGTCGGTGGCTACACCTTC. Translated, it gives CASTLGRLGVGGYTF.

The V call is TRBV19, the J call TRBJ2-2; tentatively, D is TRBD2 (7 bases). Germline CDR1 is LNHDA and CDR2 is SQIVND (reference sequence). Trimming took off 10 bases at V and 4 bases at J, with 22 bases between the two ends. This CDR3 is 16 amino acids long. The CDR3 sequence: CATVGRGGSGTGELFF. The CDR3 nucleotides read TGTGCCACAGTTGGAAGGGGGGGATCGGGCACCGGGGAGCTGTTTTTT.

The chain has TRBV4-1 and TRBJ1-3, with D possibly being TRBD1 (5 bases). Germline-derived CDR1 and CDR2 are MGHRA and YSYEKL. V lost 2 bases, J lost 2 bases, and 10 bases lay in between. The CDR3 totals 15 residues. CDR3 coding DNA: TGCGCCAGCAGCCAACGGGGGAATACTGGAAACACCATATATTTT. It specifies CASSQRGNTGNTIYF.

This chain uses TRBV10-3 with TRBJ2-7; D uncertain. Germline lookup yields CDR1 ENHRY and CDR2 SYGVKD. Between the trimmed V and J ends, which lost 8 bases and 5 bases, there was a span of 4 bases. The CDR3 length is 9 residues. CDR3 region: CAIRHEQYF. CDR3 DNA sequence: TGTGCCATCCGTCACGAGCAGTACTTC.

The CDR3 loop reads CASSWGGEETQYF. CDR3 DNA: TGTGCCAGCAGCTGGGGGGGAGAAGAGACCCAGTACTTC. V gene TRBV11-3 combines with J gene TRBJ2-5; TRBD2 matches 7 bases. CDR3 size: 13 residues. Germline assignment: CDR1 SGHNT and CDR2 YENEEA. Losses at the gene ends were 4 bases for V and 3 bases for J; bases not matched to a gene: 2.

The chain joins TRBV7-9 to TRBJ1-2; TRBD1 might be the D (6 bases). The CDR3 sequence is 15 residues long. Germline values: CDR1 SEHNR, CDR2 FQNEAQ (reference sequence). Deletions cut 1 base from V and 2 bases from J, with 11 bases between. CDR3 coding DNA: TGTGCCAGCAGCTTAGGGGGACAAGCAAACTATGGCTACACCTTC. It codes for CASSLGGQANYGYTF.

CDR3 sequence (DNA): TGTGCCAGCAGTTTGACGCGGGGACGCACAGATACGCAGTATTTT. Protein product: CASSLTRGRTDTQYF. The V gene is TRBV28, the J gene TRBJ2-3, with a weak D call TRBD2 (6 bases). Germline values: CDR1 MDHEN, CDR2 SYDVKM. The CDR3 totals 15 residues. The ends were cut back, 3 bases at V and 1 base at J, with 11 bases in the middle.

The V call is TRBV2, the J call TRBJ1-2; D unresolved. V lost 4 bases and J lost 3, with 6 bases in between. The CDR3 has 12 amino acids. Germline CDR1 and CDR2: SNHLY and FYNNEI. CDR3 protein: CASSGDDYGYTF. The CDR3, as DNA: TGTGCCAGCAGTGGGGATGACTATGGCTACACCTTC.

CDR3 loop: CASSSGVGADTQYF. CDR3 DNA sequence: TGTGCCAGCAGCTCCGGGGTAGGGGCAGATACGCAGTATTTT. The V gene is TRBV7-9, the J gene TRBJ2-3; D assignment may be TRBD1 or TRBD2 (5 bases each). The CDR3 is 14 residues long. CDR1 is SEHNR and CDR2 is FQNEAQ in the germline V gene (reference sequence). The ends were cut back, 4 bases at V and 4 bases at J, with 12 bases in the middle.

The rearrangement joins TRBV30 to TRBJ2-5; TRBD2 is a possible D gene (7 bases). V lost 2 bases and J 3 bases, leaving 16 bases between the germline ends. CDR1 is GTSNPN, CDR2 SVGIG, per germline (reference sequence). CDR3 size: 15 residues. Here the CDR3 DNA reads TGTGCCTGGAGTCGGGGGCGGGCGGGAGAAGAGACCCAGTACTTC. As protein: CAWSRGRAGEETQYF.

The V call is TRBV7-9, the J call TRBJ1-2, with D unclear. This CDR3 comprises 13 residues. Germline V gene lookup returns CDR1 SEHNR and CDR2 FQNEAQ (reference sequence). V lost 1 base and J lost 8, with 11 bases in between. The CDR3 DNA is TGTGCCAGCAGCTTAGGGCTACCCCCAGGCTACACCTTC. This translates into CASSLGLPPGYTF.

This rearrangement joins TRBV29-1 to TRBJ1-1; D gene ambiguous. The CDR3 runs 12 residues. CDR1 and CDR2 from the germline V gene are SQVTM and ANQGSEA. V lost 7 bases and J 4 bases, leaving 13 bases between the germline ends. CDR3 bases: TGCAGCGAGCTCAGGAGCCCCACTGAAGCTTTCTTT. This sequence encodes CSELRSPTEAFF.

The chain recombines TRBV28 with TRBJ2-2; 7 bases map to TRBD2. Germline-derived CDR1 and CDR2 are MDHEN and SYDVKM. V lost 6 bases, J lost 8 bases, and 9 bases stayed unmatched. The CDR3 spans 14 residues. The CDR3 spells CASSQTSWRGELFF. In DNA form, the CDR3 reads TGTGCCAGCAGCCAGACTAGCTGGCGAGGGGAGCTGTTTTTT. Supplemented by reference TRBV28 and TRBJ2-2, the full variable domain reads DVKVTQSSRYLVKRTGEKVFLECVQDMDHENMFWYRQDPGLGLRLIYFSYDVKMKEKGDIPEGYSVSREKKERFSLILESASTNQTSMYLCASSQTSWRGELFFGEGSRLTVL.

The J gene is TRBJ1-4, the V gene TRBV7-9; D may be TRBD1 (6 bases). CDR1 SEHNR and CDR2 FQNEAQ come from the germline V gene (reference sequence). V lost 7 bases, J lost 4 bases, and 10 bases lay in between. The CDR3 spans 13 residues. CDR3 nucleotides: TGTGCCAGCACCAGGGGAGATAATGAAAAACTGTTTTTT. Translated, it gives CASTRGDNEKLFF.

This clone appeared once. Here the CDR3 DNA reads TGCGCCAGCAGCTTCGACCAACTAGCGGGAGGGGGTGAGCAGTTCTTC. Translation gives CASSFDQLAGGGEQFF. This chain links TRBV5-1 with TRBJ2-1; 13 bases align to TRBD2. Germline assignment: CDR1 SGHRS and CDR2 YFSETQ. J lost 9 bases, V lost 2 bases, and 8 bases had no gene match. The CDR3 spans 16 residues.